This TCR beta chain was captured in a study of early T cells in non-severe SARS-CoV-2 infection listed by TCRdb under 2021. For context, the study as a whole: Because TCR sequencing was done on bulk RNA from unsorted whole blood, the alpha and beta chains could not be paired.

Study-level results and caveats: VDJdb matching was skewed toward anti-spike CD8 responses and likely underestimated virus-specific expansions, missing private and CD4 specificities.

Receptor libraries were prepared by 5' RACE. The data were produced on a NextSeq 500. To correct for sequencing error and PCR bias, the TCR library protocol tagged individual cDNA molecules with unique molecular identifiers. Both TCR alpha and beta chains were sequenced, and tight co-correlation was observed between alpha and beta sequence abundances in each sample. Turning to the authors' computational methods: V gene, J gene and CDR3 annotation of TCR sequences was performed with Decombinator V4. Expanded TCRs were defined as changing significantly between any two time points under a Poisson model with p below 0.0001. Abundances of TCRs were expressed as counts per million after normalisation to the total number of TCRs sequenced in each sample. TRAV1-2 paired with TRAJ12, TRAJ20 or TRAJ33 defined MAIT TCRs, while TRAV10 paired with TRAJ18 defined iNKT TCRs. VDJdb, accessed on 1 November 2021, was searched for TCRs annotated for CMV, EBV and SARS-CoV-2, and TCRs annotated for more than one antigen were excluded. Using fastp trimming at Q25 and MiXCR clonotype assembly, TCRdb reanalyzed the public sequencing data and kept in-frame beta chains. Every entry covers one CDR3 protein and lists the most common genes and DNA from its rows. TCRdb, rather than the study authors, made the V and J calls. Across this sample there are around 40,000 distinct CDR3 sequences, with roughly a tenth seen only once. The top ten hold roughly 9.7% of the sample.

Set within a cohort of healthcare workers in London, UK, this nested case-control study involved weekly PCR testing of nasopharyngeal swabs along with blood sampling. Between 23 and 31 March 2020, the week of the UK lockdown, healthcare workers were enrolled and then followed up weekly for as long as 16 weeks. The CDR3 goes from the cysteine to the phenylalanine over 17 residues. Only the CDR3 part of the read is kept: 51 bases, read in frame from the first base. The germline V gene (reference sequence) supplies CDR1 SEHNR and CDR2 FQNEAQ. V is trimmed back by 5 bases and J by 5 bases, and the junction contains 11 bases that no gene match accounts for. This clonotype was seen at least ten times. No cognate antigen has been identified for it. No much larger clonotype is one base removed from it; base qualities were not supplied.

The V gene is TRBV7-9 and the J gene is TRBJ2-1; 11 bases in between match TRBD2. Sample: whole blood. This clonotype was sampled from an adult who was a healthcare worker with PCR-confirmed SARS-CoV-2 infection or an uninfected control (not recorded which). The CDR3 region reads CASSPSRLAGLNNEQFF. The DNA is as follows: TGTGCCAGCAGCCCCAGCAGACTAGCGGGGCTGAACAATGAGCAGTTCTTC. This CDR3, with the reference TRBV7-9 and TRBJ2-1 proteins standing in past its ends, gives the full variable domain DTGVSQNPRHKITKRGQNVTFRCDPISEHNRLYWYRQTLGQGPEFLTYFQNEAQLEKSRLLSDRFSAERPKGSFSTLEIQRTEQGDSAMYLCASSPSRLAGLNNEQFFGPGTRLTVL.